Sequencing of this TCR beta chain was carried out in a study of blood T cell repertoires in COVID-19. Generated by immunoSEQ multiplex PCR, the TCRdb table keeps only in-frame clones and is missing some. The profile shows a few hundred thousand clones, roughly 80% of them singletons. This clone was seen a single time. Germline-derived CDR1 and CDR2 are MNHEY and SVGAGI. The trim removed 4 bases at V and 7 bases at J, leaving 5 bases unmatched. The CDR3 contains 14 residues. The sequence came from a woman aged 18-30 years with acute or convalescent COVID-19. Sequenced: peripheral blood. The chain employs TRBV6-5 and TRBJ2-1; 9 positions match TRBD2. CDR3 protein: CASSFRLAVNEQFF. DNA for the CDR3: TGTGCCAGCAGTTTCAGACTAGCGGTGAATGAGCAGTTCTTC.